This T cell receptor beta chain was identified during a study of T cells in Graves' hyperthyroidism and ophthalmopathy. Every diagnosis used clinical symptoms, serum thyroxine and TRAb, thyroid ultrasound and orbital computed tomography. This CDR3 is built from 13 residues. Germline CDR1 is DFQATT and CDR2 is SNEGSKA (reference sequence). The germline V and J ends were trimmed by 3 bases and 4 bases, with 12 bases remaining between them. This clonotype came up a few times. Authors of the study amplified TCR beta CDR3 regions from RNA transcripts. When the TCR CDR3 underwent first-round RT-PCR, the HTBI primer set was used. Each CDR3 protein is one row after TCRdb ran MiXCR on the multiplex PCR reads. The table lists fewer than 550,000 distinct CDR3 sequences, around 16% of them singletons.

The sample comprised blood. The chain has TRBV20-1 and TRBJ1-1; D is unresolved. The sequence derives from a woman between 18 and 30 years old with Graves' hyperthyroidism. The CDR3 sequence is CSARGGRSTEAFF. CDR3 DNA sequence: TGCAGTGCTAGGGGAGGCCGGAGCACTGAAGCTTTCTTT.